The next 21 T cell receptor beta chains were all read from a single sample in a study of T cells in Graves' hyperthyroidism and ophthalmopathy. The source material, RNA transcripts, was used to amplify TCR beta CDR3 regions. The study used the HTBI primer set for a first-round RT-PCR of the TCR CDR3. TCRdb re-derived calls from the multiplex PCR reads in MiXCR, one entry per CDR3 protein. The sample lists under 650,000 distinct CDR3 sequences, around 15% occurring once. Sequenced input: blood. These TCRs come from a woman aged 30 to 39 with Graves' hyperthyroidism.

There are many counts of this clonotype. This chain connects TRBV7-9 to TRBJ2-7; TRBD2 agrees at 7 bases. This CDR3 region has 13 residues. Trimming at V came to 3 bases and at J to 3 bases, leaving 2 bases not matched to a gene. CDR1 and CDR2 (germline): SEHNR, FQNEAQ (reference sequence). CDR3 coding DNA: TGTGCCAGCAGCTTCCAGCGGGACTACGAGCAGTACTTC. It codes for CASSFQRDYEQYF.

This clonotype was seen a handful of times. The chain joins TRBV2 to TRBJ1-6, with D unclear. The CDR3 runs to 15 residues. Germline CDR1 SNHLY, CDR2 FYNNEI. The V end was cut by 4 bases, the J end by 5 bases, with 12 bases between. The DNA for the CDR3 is TGTGCCAGCAGTGTTTATCCCGTCGATAATTCACCCCTCCACTTT. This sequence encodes CASSVYPVDNSPLHF.

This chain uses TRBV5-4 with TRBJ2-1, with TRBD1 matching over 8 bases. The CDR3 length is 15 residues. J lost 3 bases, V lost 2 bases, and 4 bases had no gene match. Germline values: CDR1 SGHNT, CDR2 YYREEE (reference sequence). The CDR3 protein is CASSLSGGLYNEQFF. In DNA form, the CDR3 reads TGTGCCAGCAGCTTATCAGGGGGCCTCTACAATGAGCAGTTCTTC.

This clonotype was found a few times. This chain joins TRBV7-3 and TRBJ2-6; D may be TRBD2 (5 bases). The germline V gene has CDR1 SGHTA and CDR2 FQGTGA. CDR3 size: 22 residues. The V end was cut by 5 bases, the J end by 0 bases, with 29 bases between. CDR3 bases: TGTGCCAGCAGCCTGTTAGGGCGAGGATCGACTACAGCGCTCTCTGGGGCCAACGTCCTGACTTTC. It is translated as CASSLLGRGSTTALSGANVLTF. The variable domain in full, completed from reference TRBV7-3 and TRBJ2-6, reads GAGVSQTPSNKVTEKGKYVELRCDPISGHTALYWYRQSLGQGPEFLIYFQGTGAADDSGLPNDRFFAVRPEGSVSTLKIQRTERGDSAVYLCASSLLGRGSTTALSGANVLTFGAGSRLTVL.

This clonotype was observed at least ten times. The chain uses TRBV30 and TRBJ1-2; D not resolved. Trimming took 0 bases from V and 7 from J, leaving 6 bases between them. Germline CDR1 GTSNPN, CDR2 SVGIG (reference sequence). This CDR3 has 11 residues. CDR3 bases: TGTGCCTGGAGTGTAACGACTGGCTACACCTTC. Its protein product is CAWSVTTGYTF.

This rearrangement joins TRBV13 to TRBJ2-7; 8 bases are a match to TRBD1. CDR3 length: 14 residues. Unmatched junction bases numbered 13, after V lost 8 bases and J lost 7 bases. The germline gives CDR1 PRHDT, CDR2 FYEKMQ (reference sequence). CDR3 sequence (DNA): TGTGCCAGCGAAAGAGGGCAGGGGGCGGGGGAGCAGTACTTC. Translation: CASERGQGAGEQYF.

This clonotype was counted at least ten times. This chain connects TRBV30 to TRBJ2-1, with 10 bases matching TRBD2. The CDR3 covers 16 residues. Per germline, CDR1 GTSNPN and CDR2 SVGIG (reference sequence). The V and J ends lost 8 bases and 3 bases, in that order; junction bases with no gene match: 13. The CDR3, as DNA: TGTGCCGGGAAAAGCGGGAGGGCCATGTTCTACAATGAGCAGTTCTTC. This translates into CAGKSGRAMFYNEQFF.

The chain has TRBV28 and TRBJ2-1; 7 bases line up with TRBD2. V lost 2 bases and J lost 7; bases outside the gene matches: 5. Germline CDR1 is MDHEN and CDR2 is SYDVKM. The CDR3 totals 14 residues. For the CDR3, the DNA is TGTGCCAGCAGTTTAGTGTGGGAGGGGAATGAGCAGTTCTTC. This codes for CASSLVWEGNEQFF.

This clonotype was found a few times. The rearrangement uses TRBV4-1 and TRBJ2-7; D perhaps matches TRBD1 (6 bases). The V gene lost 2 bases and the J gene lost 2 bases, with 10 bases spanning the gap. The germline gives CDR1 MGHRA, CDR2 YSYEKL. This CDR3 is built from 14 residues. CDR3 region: CASSQMTGAYEQYF. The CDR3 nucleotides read TGCGCCAGCAGCCAAATGACAGGAGCCTACGAGCAGTACTTC.

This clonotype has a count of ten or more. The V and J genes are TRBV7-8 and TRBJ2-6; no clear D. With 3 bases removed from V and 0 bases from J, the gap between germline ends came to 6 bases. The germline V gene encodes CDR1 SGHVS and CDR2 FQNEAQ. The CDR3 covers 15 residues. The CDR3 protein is CASSFASSGANVLTF. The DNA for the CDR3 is TGTGCCAGCAGCTTCGCCAGCTCTGGGGCCAACGTCCTGACTTTC.

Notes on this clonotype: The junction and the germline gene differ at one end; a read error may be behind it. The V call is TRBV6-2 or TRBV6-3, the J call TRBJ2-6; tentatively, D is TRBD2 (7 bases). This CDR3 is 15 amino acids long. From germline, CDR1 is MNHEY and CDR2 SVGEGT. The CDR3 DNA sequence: TGTGCCAGCAGATCACTAAGGGGGGGGGGCAACGTCCTGACTTTC. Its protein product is CASRSLRGGGNVLTF.

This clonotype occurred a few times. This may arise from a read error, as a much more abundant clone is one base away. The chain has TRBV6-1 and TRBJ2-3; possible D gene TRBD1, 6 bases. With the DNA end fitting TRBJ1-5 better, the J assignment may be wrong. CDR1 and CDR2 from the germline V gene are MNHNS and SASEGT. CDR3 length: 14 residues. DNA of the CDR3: TGTGCCAGCAGCGCTAGCGGGCGGACAGATACGCAGCATTTT. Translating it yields CASSASGRTDTQHF.

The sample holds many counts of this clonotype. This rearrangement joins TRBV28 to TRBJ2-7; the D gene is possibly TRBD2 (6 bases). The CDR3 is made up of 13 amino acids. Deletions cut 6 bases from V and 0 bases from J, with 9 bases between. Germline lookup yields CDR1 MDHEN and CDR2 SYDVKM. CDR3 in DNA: TGTGCCAGCAGCCGGGGGATCTCCTACGAGCAGTACTTC. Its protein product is CASSRGISYEQYF.

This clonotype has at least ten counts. The CDR3 sequence: CATRDLPTNTEAFF. CDR3 nucleotide sequence: TGTGCCACCAGGGATCTCCCCACGAACACTGAAGCTTTCTTT. The V call is TRBV2, the J call TRBJ1-1; a possible D gene is TRBD1 (5 bases). V gave up 10 bases and J gave up 1 base, with 16 bases separating them. The CDR3 contains 14 residues. The germline V gene encodes CDR1 SNHLY and CDR2 FYNNEI.

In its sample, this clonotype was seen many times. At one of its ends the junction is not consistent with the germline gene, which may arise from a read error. CDR3 nucleotide sequence: TGTGCCAGCAGTTTGACTAGCGGGAGCTCCTACGAGCAGTACTTC. It translates to CASSLTSGSSYEQYF. V and J are TRBV5-1 and TRBJ2-7, with 12 bases that match TRBD2. CDR1 and CDR2 from the germline V gene are SGHRS and YFSETQ. This CDR3 spans 15 amino acids.

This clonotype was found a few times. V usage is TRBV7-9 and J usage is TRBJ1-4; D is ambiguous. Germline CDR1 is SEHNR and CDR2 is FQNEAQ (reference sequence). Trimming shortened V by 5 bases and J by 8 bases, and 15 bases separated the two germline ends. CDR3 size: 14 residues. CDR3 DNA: TGTGCCAGCAGCCTACAGAGCTCCAGAGAAAAACTGTTTTTT. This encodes CASSLQSSREKLFF.

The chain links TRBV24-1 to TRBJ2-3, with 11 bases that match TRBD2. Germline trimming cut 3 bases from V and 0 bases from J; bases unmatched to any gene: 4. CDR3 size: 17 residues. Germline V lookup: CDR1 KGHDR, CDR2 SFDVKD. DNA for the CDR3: TGTGCCACCAGTGATACGACTAGCGGGATTAGCACAGATACGCAGTATTTT. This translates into CATSDTTSGISTDTQYF.

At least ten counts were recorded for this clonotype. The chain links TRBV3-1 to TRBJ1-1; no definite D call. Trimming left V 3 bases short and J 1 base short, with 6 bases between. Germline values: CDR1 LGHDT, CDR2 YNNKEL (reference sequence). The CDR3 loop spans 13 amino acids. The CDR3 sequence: CASSQGGNTEAFF. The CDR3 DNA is TGTGCCAGCAGCCAGGGCGGGAACACTGAAGCTTTCTTT.

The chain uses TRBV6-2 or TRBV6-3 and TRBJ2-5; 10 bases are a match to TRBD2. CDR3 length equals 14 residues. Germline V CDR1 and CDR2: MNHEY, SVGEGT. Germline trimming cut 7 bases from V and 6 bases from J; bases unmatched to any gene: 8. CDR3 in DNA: TGTGCCAGCAAGCCTAGCGGGAGCGTAAAGACCCAGTACTTC. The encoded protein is CASKPSGSVKTQYF.

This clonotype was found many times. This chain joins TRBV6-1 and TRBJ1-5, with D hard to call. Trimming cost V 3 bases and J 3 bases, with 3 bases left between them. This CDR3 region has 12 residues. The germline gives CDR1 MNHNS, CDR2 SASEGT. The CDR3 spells CASSDNNQPQHF. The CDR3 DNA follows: TGTGCCAGCAGTGACAACAATCAGCCCCAGCATTTT.

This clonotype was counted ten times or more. The DNA for the CDR3 is TGTGCCAGCAGTTTATCGTCGGGAACCTACGAGCAGTACTTC. This encodes CASSLSSGTYEQYF. The chain uses TRBV27 and TRBJ2-7; TRBD2 might be the D (5 bases). Trimming stripped 0 bases from V and 2 bases from J, with 8 bases between. CDR3 length equals 14 residues. Germline lookup yields CDR1 MNHEY and CDR2 SMNVEV (reference sequence).